The 20 T cell receptor beta chains below come from one sample, sequenced in a study of blood T cells in healthy people across ages. The use of a sample-barcoded 5' primer and a J-beta primer mix characterized a second PCR of roughly 6 to 12 cycles. A single record per CDR3 protein comes from TCRdb applying MiXCR to the 5' RACE reads. The sample contains hundreds of thousands of distinct CDR3 sequences, 50% to 60% of which appear only once. The sample taken for sequencing was blood. The receptors derive from a man aged 60 to 75 in good health.

This clonotype was counted at least ten times. The chain employs TRBV7-3 and TRBJ2-3; D perhaps matches TRBD1 (7 bases). The germline V gene has CDR1 SGHTA and CDR2 FQGTGA. V was clipped by 5 bases and J by 4 bases, with 28 bases between them. CDR3 size: 19 residues. The CDR3 DNA sequence: TGTGCCAGCAGCCCTACCGGGGGACAGCGTGGTATCCTCGCAGATACGCAGTATTTT. Its translation is CASSPTGGQRGILADTQYF.

CDR3 sequence (DNA): TGTGCCAGCAGTTGGGGACGGCTCACTGAAGCTTTCTTT. It encodes CASSWGRLTEAFF. The V call is TRBV6-5, the J call TRBJ1-1; tentatively, D is TRBD1 (5 bases). Trimming removed 4 bases from V and 4 bases from J, with 10 bases in between. The CDR3 spans 13 residues. Germline assignment: CDR1 MNHEY and CDR2 SVGAGI.

The rearrangement links TRBV20-1 to TRBJ2-7; D call uncertain. Germline V gives CDR1 DFQATT, CDR2 SNEGSKA (reference sequence). The CDR3 contains 13 residues. With 3 bases removed from V and 2 bases from J, the gap between germline ends came to 11 bases. CDR3 in amino acids: CSASPRSTYEQYF. CDR3 coding DNA: TGCAGTGCTAGCCCCAGAAGCACCTACGAGCAGTACTTC.

Concerning this clonotype: One junction end disagrees with the germline gene, perhaps due to a read error. The chain employs TRBV29-1 and TRBJ2-4; no clear D gene. The J call is in doubt because the DNA end fits TRBJ2-5 better. Germline loops: CDR1 SQVTM, CDR2 ANQGSEA. The CDR3 runs to 13 residues. Here the CDR3 DNA reads TGCGGCGTTTACCCCAGTCTTCGAGAGACCCAGTACTTC. Translation gives CGVYPSLRETQYF.

The sample holds one count of this clonotype. The chain joins TRBV5-1 to TRBJ2-1; TRBD2 aligns across 12 bases. Germline-derived CDR1 and CDR2 are SGHRS and YFSETQ. J lost 4 bases, V lost 3 bases, and 8 bases had no gene match. CDR3 length: 17 amino acids. The CDR3 region is CASSSQTSGSFYNEQFF. In nucleotides, the CDR3 is TGCGCCAGCAGCTCCCAGACTAGCGGGAGTTTTTACAATGAGCAGTTCTTC.

This clonotype was observed a few times. The gene calls are TRBV9 and TRBJ2-5; 8 bases are a match to TRBD2. V dropped 2 bases and J dropped 5; count of bases not matched to a gene: 11. The CDR3 loop spans 16 amino acids. Germline CDR1 SGDLS, CDR2 YYNGEE. The CDR3 region is CASSVLSAGVTETQYF. The CDR3 DNA follows: TGTGCCAGCAGCGTCCTCTCAGCGGGAGTGACGGAGACCCAGTACTTC. Complete variable domain (other parts from reference TRBV9 and TRBJ2-5): DSGVTQTPKHLITATGQRVTLRCSPRSGDLSVYWYQQSLDQGLQFLIQYYNGEERAKGNILERFSAQQFPDLHSELNLSSLELGDSALYFCASSVLSAGVTETQYFGPGTRLLVL.

The gene calls are TRBV6-5 and TRBJ2-1; TRBD1 or TRBD2 may be the D gene (5 bases each). Matching the DNA end better, TRBJ2-7 makes the J call doubtful. Germline-derived CDR1 and CDR2 are MNHEY and SVGAGI. The CDR3 loop spans 15 amino acids. The CDR3 DNA follows: TGTGCCAGCAGAGAAGATAGGGGACCCTACAATGAGCAGTACTTC. Translating it yields CASREDRGPYNEQYF.

The chain couples TRBV12-3 or TRBV12-4 to TRBJ2-7; no definite D call. With 6 bases removed from V and 4 bases from J, the gap between germline ends came to 10 bases. The CDR3 is 12 residues long. CDR3 DNA: TGTGCCAGCAGGCCCATAGGGTACGAGCAGTACTTC. It is translated as CASRPIGYEQYF.

The chain uses TRBV12-3 or TRBV12-4 and TRBJ2-7, with no clear D. V lost 2 bases and J lost 5, with 7 bases in between. This CDR3 comprises 12 residues. As DNA, the CDR3 is TGTGCCAGCAGTTTAACCCGGGACGAGCAGTACTTC. Translated: CASSLTRDEQYF.

On this clonotype: A read error may explain this, as a much larger clone is one base away. V and J are TRBV2 and TRBJ2-6; D unresolved. This CDR3 spans 15 amino acids. The germline V gene has CDR1 SNHLY and CDR2 FYNNEI. Trimming took off 2 bases at V and 0 bases at J, with 5 bases between the two ends. The CDR3 nucleotides are TGTGCCAGCAGTGAATGGGCCTCTGGGGCCAACGTCCTGACTTTC. It translates to CASSEWASGANVLTF.

V gene TRBV20-1 combines with J gene TRBJ2-1; a possible D gene is TRBD2 (7 bases). The CDR3 sequence is 17 residues long. Germline loops: CDR1 DFQATT, CDR2 SNEGSKA (reference sequence). V was cut by 6 bases and J by 9 bases, with 30 bases left in between. DNA for the CDR3: TGCAGTGCCGAGAGACTAGGGGGGCGGGAGAAAAGGGGTGAGCAGTTCTTC. It encodes CSAERLGGREKRGEQFF.

The chain joins TRBV10-1 to TRBJ1-1, with D unresolved. The CDR3 is made up of 17 amino acids. V lost 8 bases to trimming and J lost 1 base, with 23 bases between them. Germline V lookup: CDR1 WNHNN, CDR2 SYGVQD (reference sequence). DNA for the CDR3: TGCGCCAGCGGCAGGATGATTGGAGAAAGGCCGAACACTGAAGCTTTCTTT. As protein: CASGRMIGERPNTEAFF.

This clonotype was seen a few times. V and J are TRBV4-3 and TRBJ1-1; no clear D gene. This CDR3 comprises 14 residues. Trimming left V 4 bases short and J 6 bases short, with 15 bases between. CDR1 is LGHNA, CDR2 YSLEER, per germline. CDR3 in amino acids: CASSREAGGAEAFF. The CDR3 DNA sequence: TGCGCCAGCAGCCGAGAAGCAGGCGGGGCTGAAGCTTTCTTT.

This clonotype was found many times. J is TRBJ2-7 and V is TRBV28; 7 bases agree with TRBD1. The CDR3 runs 15 residues. Germline CDR1 reads MDHEN; CDR2 reads SYDVKM. J was trimmed by 2 bases and V by 5 bases; bases with no gene match: 9. The CDR3 here is CASSATGTATYEQYF. CDR3 bases: TGTGCCAGCAGTGCTACCGGGACAGCGACCTACGAGCAGTACTTC. Full variable domain (missing parts from reference TRBV28 and TRBJ2-7): DVKVTQSSRYLVKRTGEKVFLECVQDMDHENMFWYRQDPGLGLRLIYFSYDVKMKEKGDIPEGYSVSREKKERFSLILESASTNQTSMYLCASSATGTATYEQYFGPGTRLTVT.

This chain links TRBV28 with TRBJ2-1, with unresolved D. The J call is doubtful: the DNA matches TRBJ2-7 better. This CDR3 has 15 residues. Germline CDR1 and CDR2: MDHEN and SYDVKM. This CDR3 reads CASNLGFGSYNEQYF. CDR3 nucleotide sequence: TGTGCCAGCAATTTGGGGTTTGGCTCCTACAATGAGCAGTACTTC.

The chain carries TRBV20-1 and TRBJ1-1; TRBD1 matches at 8 bases. CDR1 is DFQATT, CDR2 SNEGSKA, per germline (reference sequence). V gave up 6 bases and J gave up 8 bases; unmatched junction bases: 8. CDR3 length: 12 amino acids. CDR3 loop: CSARNRDREAFF. DNA of the CDR3: TGCAGTGCCCGAAACCGGGACAGGGAAGCTTTCTTT.

This clonotype was seen a handful of times. The genes are TRBV20-1 and TRBJ2-2; D remains ambiguous. Germline lookup yields CDR1 DFQATT and CDR2 SNEGSKA (reference sequence). V was trimmed by 0 bases and J by 6 bases, leaving 14 bases between them. The length of the CDR3 is 15 residues. The CDR3 coding sequence is TGCAGTGCTAGAGATCCCTCGCGAGCCGCCGGGGAGCTGTTTTTT. Translated, it gives CSARDPSRAAGELFF.

This rearrangement joins TRBV4-3 to TRBJ2-4; D may be TRBD1 (6 bases). Near its end, the DNA agrees better with TRBJ2-7, so the J call may be wrong. This CDR3 comprises 14 residues. CDR1 is LGHNA, CDR2 YSLEER, per germline. Here the CDR3 DNA reads TGCGCCAGCAGCCAAGACAGGGGAACATCCGAGCAGTACTTC. Protein sequence: CASSQDRGTSEQYF.

The CDR3 bases are TGTGCCAGCAGCCAACATGGCGGAGAGACCCAGTACTTC. Its protein product is CASSQHGGETQYF. This chain joins TRBV3-1 and TRBJ2-5; D ambiguous. The CDR3 is made up of 13 amino acids. Germline V gene lookup returns CDR1 LGHDT and CDR2 YNNKEL (reference sequence). V was shortened by 2 bases and J by 4 bases, with 8 bases between the two germline ends.

This clonotype was counted only a few times. The rearrangement joins TRBV28 to TRBJ2-5; 14 bases are a match to TRBD2. The length of the CDR3 is 19 residues. Germline V lookup: CDR1 MDHEN, CDR2 SYDVKM. Trimming took 2 bases from V and 0 from J; bases not matched to a gene: 8. The DNA of the CDR3 is TGTGCCAGCAGTTTAGGACTAGCGGGAGGACTCCCGTACCAAGAGACCCAGTACTTC. It is translated as CASSLGLAGGLPYQETQYF.